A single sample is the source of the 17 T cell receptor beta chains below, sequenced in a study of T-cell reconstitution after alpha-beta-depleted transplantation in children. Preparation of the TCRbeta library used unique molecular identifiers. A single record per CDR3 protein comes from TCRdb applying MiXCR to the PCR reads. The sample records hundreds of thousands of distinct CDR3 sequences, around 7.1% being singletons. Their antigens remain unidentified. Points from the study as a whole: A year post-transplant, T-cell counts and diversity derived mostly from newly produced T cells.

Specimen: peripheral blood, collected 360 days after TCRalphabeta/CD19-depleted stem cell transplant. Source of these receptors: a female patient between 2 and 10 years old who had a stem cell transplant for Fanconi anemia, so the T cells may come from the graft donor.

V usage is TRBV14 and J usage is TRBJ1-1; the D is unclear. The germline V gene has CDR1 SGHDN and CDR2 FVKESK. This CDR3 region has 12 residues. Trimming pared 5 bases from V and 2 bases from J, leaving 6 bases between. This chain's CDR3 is CASSGKNTEAFF. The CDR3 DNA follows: TGTGCCAGCAGCGGTAAAAACACTGAAGCTTTCTTT.

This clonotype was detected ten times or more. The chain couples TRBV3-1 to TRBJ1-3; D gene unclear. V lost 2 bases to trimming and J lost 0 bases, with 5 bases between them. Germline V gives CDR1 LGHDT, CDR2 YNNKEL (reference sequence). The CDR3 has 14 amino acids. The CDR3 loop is CASSQRRSGNTIYF. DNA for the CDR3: TGTGCCAGCAGCCAACGGCGCTCTGGAAACACCATATATTTT.

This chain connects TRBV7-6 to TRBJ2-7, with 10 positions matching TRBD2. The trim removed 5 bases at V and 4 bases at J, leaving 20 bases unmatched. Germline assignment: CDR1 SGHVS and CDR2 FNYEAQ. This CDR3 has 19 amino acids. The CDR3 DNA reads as TGTGCCAGCAGCCCCCCCGTGGGTCAGCGGGGGGGCCTCGTATACGAGCAGTACTTC. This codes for CASSPPVGQRGGLVYEQYF. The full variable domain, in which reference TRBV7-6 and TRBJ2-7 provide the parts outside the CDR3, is GAGVSQSPRYKVTKRGQDVALRCDPISGHVSLYWYRQALGQGPEFLTYFNYEAQQDKSGLPNDRFSAERPEGSISTLTIQRTEQRDSAMYRCASSPPVGQRGGLVYEQYFGPGTRLTVT.

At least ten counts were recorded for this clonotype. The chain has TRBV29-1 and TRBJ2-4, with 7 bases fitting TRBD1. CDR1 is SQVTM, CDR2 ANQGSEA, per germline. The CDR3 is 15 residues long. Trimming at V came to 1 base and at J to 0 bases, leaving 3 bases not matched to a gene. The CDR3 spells CSVEGGQLAKNIQYF. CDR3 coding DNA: TGCAGCGTTGAAGGGGGACAGCTAGCCAAAAACATTCAGTACTTC.

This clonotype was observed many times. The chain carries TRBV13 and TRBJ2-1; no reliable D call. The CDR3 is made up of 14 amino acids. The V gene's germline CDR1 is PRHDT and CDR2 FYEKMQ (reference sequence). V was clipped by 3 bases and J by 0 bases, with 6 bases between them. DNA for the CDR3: TGTGCCAGCAGCTTGGGGATCTCCTACAATGAGCAGTTCTTC. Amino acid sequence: CASSLGISYNEQFF.

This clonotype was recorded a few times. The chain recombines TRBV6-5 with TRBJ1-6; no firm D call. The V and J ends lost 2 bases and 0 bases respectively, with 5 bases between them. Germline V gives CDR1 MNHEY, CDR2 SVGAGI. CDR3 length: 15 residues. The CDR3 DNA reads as TGTGCCAGCAGTTACGCCCCCTCCTATAATTCACCCCTCCACTTT. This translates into CASSYAPSYNSPLHF.

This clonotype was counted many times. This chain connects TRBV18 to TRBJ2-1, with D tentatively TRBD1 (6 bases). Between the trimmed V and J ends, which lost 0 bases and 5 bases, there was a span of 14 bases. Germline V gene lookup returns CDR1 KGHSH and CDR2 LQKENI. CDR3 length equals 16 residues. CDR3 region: CASSPPGHGMNNEQFF. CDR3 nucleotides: TGTGCCAGCTCACCACCGGGACACGGTATGAACAATGAGCAGTTCTTC.

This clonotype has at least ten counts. CDR3 sequence: CASRSGTGYTGELFF. DNA of the CDR3: TGTGCCAGCAGGTCCGGGACAGGGTACACCGGGGAGCTGTTTTTT. The chain uses TRBV12-3 or TRBV12-4 and TRBJ2-2; 9 bases match TRBD1. Losses at the gene ends were 6 bases for V and 3 bases for J; bases not matched to a gene: 5. The CDR3 is 15 amino acids.

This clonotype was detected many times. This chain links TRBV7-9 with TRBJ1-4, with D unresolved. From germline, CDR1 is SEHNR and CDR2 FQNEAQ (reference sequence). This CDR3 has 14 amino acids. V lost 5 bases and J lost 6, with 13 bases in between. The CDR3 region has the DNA TGTGCCAGCAGCCCGCGAGGCAGCGATGAAAAACTGTTTTTT. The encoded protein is CASSPRGSDEKLFF.

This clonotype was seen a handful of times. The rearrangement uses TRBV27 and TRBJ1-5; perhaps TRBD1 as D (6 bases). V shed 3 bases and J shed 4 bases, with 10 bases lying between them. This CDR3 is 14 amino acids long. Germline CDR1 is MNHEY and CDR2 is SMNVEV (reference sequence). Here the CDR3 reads CASSFIRGNQPQHF. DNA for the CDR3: TGTGCCAGCAGTTTTATCAGGGGAAATCAGCCCCAGCATTTT.

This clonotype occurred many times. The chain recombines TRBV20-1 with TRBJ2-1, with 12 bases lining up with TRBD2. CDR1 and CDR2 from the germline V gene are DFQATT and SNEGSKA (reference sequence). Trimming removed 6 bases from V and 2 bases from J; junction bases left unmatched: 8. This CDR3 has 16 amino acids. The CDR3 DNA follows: TGCAGTGCCCCTACCCTAGCGGGGGGGACCTACAATGAGCAGTTCTTC. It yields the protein CSAPTLAGGTYNEQFF.

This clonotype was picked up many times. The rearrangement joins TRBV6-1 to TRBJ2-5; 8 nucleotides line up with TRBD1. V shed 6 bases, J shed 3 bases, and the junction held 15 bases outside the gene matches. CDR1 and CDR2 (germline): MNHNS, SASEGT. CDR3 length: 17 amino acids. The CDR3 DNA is TGTGCCAGCAGCAAACAGGGGGTCGGTTCGCGCGAAGAGACCCAGTACTTC. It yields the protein CASSKQGVGSREETQYF.

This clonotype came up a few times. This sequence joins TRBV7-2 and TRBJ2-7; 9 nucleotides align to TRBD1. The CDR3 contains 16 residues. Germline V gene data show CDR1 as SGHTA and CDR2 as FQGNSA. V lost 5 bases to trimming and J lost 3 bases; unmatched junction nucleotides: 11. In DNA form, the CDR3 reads TGTGCCAGCAGCACCTTCCGGGACAGGGTAGACTACGAGCAGTACTTC. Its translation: CASSTFRDRVDYEQYF.

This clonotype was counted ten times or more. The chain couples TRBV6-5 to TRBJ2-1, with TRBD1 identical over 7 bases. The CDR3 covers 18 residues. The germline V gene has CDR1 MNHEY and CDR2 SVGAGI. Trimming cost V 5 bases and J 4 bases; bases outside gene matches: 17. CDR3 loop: CASSNRQGLDPLYNEQFF. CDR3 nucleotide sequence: TGTGCCAGCAGTAACAGACAGGGTTTAGACCCCCTTTACAATGAGCAGTTCTTC.

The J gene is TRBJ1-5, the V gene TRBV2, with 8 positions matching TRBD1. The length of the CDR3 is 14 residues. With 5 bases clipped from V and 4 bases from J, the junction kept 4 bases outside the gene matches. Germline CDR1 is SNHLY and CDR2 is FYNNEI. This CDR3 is CASSFDRGNQPQHF. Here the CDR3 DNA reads TGTGCCAGCAGTTTTGACAGGGGAAATCAGCCCCAGCATTTT. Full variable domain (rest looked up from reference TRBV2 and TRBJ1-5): EPEVTQTPSHQVTQMGQEVILRCVPISNHLYFYWYRQILGQKVEFLVSFYNNEISEKSEIFDDQFSVERPDGSNFTLKIRSTKLEDSAMYFCASSFDRGNQPQHFGDGTRLSIL.

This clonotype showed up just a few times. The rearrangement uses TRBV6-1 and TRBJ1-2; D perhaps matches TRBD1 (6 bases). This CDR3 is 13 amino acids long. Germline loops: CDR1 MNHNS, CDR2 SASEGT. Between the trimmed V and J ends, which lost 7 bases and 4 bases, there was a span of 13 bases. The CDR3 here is CASTRDKLYGYTF. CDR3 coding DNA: TGTGCCAGCACCCGGGACAAACTCTATGGCTACACCTTC.

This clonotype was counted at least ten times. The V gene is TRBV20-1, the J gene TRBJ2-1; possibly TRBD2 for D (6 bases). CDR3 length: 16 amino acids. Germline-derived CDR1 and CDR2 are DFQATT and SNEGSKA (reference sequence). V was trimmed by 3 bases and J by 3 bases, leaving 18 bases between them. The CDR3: CSASRGVGGFYNEQFF. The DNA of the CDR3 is TGCAGTGCTAGTCGGGGTGTCGGGGGATTCTACAATGAGCAGTTCTTC.